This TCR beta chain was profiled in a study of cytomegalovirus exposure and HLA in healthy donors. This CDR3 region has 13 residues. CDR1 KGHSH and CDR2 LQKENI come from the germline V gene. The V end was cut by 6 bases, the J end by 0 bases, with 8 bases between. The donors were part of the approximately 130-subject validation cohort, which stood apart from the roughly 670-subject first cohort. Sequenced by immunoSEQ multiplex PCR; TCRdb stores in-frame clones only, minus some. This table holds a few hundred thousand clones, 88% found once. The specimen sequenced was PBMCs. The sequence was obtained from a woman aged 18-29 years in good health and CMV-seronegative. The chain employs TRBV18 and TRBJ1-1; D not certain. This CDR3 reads CASSLHMNTEAFF. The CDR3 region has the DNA TGTGCCAGCTCGCTTCACATGAACACTGAAGCTTTCTTT.